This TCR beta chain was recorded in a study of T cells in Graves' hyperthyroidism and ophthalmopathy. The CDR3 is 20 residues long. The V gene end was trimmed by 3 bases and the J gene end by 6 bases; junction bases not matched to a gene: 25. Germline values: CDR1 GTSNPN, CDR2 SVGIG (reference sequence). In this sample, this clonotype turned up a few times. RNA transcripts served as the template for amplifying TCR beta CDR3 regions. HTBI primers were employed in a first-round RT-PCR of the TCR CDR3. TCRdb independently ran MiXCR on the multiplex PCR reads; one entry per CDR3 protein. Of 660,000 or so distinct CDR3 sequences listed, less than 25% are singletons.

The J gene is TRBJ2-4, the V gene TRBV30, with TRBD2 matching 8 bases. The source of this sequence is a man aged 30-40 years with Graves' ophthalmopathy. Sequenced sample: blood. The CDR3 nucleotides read TGTGCCTGGAGCGGAAAAGGGCTCACGGGAGGGCCGTTCGGGTCAAACATTCAGTACTTC. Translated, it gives CAWSGKGLTGGPFGSNIQYF.